Sequencing of this T cell receptor (beta chain) was carried out in a study of siplizumab effects on memory and regulatory T cells. Per sample, 95,000 to 100,000 TCR templates underwent assay. Here immunoSEQ multiplex PCR was the method, and the copy in TCRdb shows in-frame clones only, minus some. The sample comprises about 100,000 clones, 94% of which are singletons, and 1% to 1.5% rests with the top ten. Points from the study as a whole: Solely a minor proportion of alloreactive clones could be assigned to unstimulated subsets. Only a minority of proliferating CD4+ or CD8+ clones had an assignable naive or memory phenotype, with roughly 75-95% lacking one. Sequences that were alloreactive and traceable to unstimulated CD4+ memory cells were significantly reduced by siplizumab.

Between the trimmed V and J ends, which lost 0 bases and 5 bases, there was a span of 11 bases. This CDR3 has 14 amino acids. CDR1 and CDR2 (germline): MNHEY, SVGAGI. To note about this clone: Its antigen is unidentified.

The chain couples TRBV6-5 to TRBJ2-7, with D tentatively TRBD1 (5 bases). The sequenced material came from non-Treg CD4+ T cells sorted from blood. The TCR originated in a human donor in good health. DNA for the CDR3: TGTGCCAGCAGTTACTCGGCAGGGTTGGACGAGCAGTACTTC. It codes for CASSYSAGLDEQYF.